A selection of T cell receptor beta chains follows, all from one sample in a study of blood T cell repertoires in COVID-19. The method was immunoSEQ multiplex PCR; TCRdb's version includes in-frame clones alone and lacks a portion of them. Among 80,000 to 100,000 clones listed, about 85% were seen once. Material for sequencing was peripheral blood. The source is a man between 60 and 70 years old with acute or convalescent COVID-19. Both conserved end residues are part of each CDR3. The D gene is left open where the match is weak. Clone size is stated in some rows and not others, as once, few, many or a class when expanded.

v_gene	j_gene	abundance	d_gene	CDR3aa	CDR3nt
TRBV15	TRBJ2-2	-	-	CATSRGGGTGELFF	TGTGCCACCAGCAGAGGGGGCGGCACCGGGGAGCTGTTTTTT
TRBV11-3	TRBJ1-1	-	-	CASSLRSREDTEAFF	TGTGCCAGCAGCTTGAGGTCCAGGGAAGATACTGAAGCTTTCTTT
TRBV4-1	TRBJ1-1	-	TRBD1	CASSQDNSWTGWRAFF	TGCGCCAGCAGCCAAGATAACTCCTGGACAGGGTGGCGGGCTTTCTTT
TRBV30	TRBJ1-1	-	-	CAWSVGRVGSTEAFF	TGTGCCTGGAGTGTCGGCAGGGTGGGGTCCACTGAAGCTTTCTTT
TRBV12-3/TRBV12-4	TRBJ1-2	-	-	CASSLSTIGGYTF	TGTGCCAGCAGTTTATCAACAATCGGGGGCTACACCTTC
TRBV5-8	TRBJ1-3	-	-	CASSRGQPSSGNTIYF	TGTGCCAGCAGCCGTGGACAGCCAAGCTCTGGAAACACCATATATTTT
TRBV10-3	TRBJ1-4	-	-	CAIGQPTNEKLFF	TGTGCCATCGGACAACCAACTAATGAAAAACTGTTTTTT
TRBV9	TRBJ2-5	-	-	CASSDTGSETQYF	TGTGCCAGCAGCGATACAGGGTCGGAGACCCAGTACTTC
TRBV7-2	TRBJ2-6	-	TRBD1	CASSLMGQSSSGANVLTF	TGTGCCAGCAGCTTAATGGGACAGTCAAGCTCTGGGGCCAACGTCCTGACTTTC
TRBV11-3	TRBJ2-7	-	-	CASSLEAYEQYF	TGTGCCAGCAGCTTAGAAGCTTACGAGCAGTACTTC
TRBV12-3/TRBV12-4	TRBJ2-2	-	-	CASSLLGGGELFF	TGTGCCAGCAGCCTATTGGGGGGCGGGGAGCTGTTTTTT
TRBV4-3	TRBJ1-1	-	-	CASSQDKRAVTEAFF	TGCGCCAGCAGCCAAGATAAGAGGGCCGTCACTGAAGCTTTCTTT
TRBV7-2	TRBJ2-2	-	-	CASSPPGDSNTGELFF	TGTGCCAGCAGCCCCCCCGGGGACTCAAACACCGGGGAGCTGTTTTTT
TRBV7-2	TRBJ2-1	-	-	CASSLVMSTDEQFF	TGTGCCAGCAGCTTAGTTATGTCCACGGATGAGCAGTTCTTC
TRBV27	TRBJ1-1	-	TRBD1	CASSLYLRQGVYTEAFF	TGTGCCAGCAGTTTATACTTGAGACAGGGGGTATACACTGAAGCTTTCTTT
TRBV5-1	TRBJ2-7	-	TRBD2	CASSLNGVAGGPYEQYF	TGCGCCAGCAGCTTGAATGGTGTCGCGGGAGGGCCCTACGAGCAGTACTTC
TRBV7-2	TRBJ1-4	-	-	CASSLEGSGSATNEKLFF	TGTGCCAGCAGCTTAGAAGGTTCAGGGTCGGCAACTAATGAAAAACTGTTTTTT
TRBV11-3	TRBJ1-2	few	-	CASSPGQSYGYTF	TGTGCCAGCAGCCCTGGACAGTCCTATGGCTACACCTTC
TRBV6-6	TRBJ2-7	-	-	CASSLQGGSSYEQYF	TGTGCCAGCAGCCTACAGGGGGGGAGCTCCTACGAGCAGTACTTC
TRBV19	TRBJ2-5	-	TRBD2	CASSLTLSGLTQETQYF	TGTGCCAGTAGTCTGACCCTTAGCGGGCTTACCCAAGAGACCCAGTACTTC
TRBV28	TRBJ2-7	-	TRBD1	CASSFPRGGGSEQYF	TGTGCCAGCAGTTTCCCCCGAGGGGGCGGCAGCGAGCAGTACTTC
TRBV6-2/TRBV6-3	TRBJ2-3	-	TRBD2	CASSRAGEVTQYF	TGTGCCAGCAGTCGAGCGGGAGAGGTTACGCAGTATTTT
TRBV10-2	TRBJ2-1	-	-	CASSGQANNEQFF	TGCGCCAGCAGTGGGCAGGCTAACAATGAGCAGTTCTTC
TRBV7-6	TRBJ1-1	few	-	CASSLTRGGTNTEAFF	TGTGCCAGCAGCTTGACCAGGGGTGGAACGAACACTGAAGCTTTCTTT
TRBV18	TRBJ1-1	-	-	CASLDFARNTEAFF	TGTGCCAGCTTAGATTTCGCAAGGAACACTGAAGCTTTCTTT
TRBV5-4	TRBJ1-1	-	TRBD1	CASSLPGTGITEAFF	TGTGCCAGCAGTTTACCCGGGACAGGGATCACTGAAGCTTTCTTT
TRBV7-2	TRBJ2-5	-	-	CASSLAGAGEETQYF	TGTGCCAGCAGCTTAGCGGGGGCAGGGGAAGAGACCCAGTACTTC
TRBV19	TRBJ1-2	few	TRBD1	CASSTQGAHYGYTF	TGTGCCAGTAGTACACAGGGGGCTCACTATGGCTACACCTTC
TRBV29-1	TRBJ2-7	-	TRBD2	CSVGGTSGRTYEQYF	TGCAGCGTTGGCGGGACTAGCGGGCGAACCTACGAGCAGTACTTC
TRBV11-3	TRBJ2-1	-	TRBD2	CASSLAGTSGFNEQFF	TGTGCCAGCAGCCTAGCCGGGACTAGCGGGTTCAATGAGCAGTTCTTC
TRBV7-8	TRBJ2-1	-	TRBD2	CASSRAGLAVYEQFF	TGTGCCAGCAGCCGAGCGGGACTAGCGGTGTATGAGCAGTTCTTC
TRBV2	TRBJ1-3	-	-	CASTRDISSGNTIYF	TGTGCCAGCACGAGGGACATAAGCTCTGGAAACACCATATATTTT
TRBV7-2	TRBJ1-2	-	TRBD1	CASSLVPGGGYTF	TGTGCCAGCAGCTTAGTCCCAGGGGGTGGCTACACCTTC